This T cell receptor beta chain was captured in a study of spatial heterogeneity in lung cancer. Study-wide background: Beta-chain sequences consistently outnumbered alpha-chain sequences in detection. Each distinct TCR and UMI combination averaged more than ten appearances in raw reads. Whole-study results and caveats: Relative to follow-up, resection was when ubiquitous expanded tumor TCRs appeared more in blood.

Stated time point: sample taken at primary tumor resection. Unsorted whole RNA from tumor, nontumor lung or frozen PBMC underwent sequencing. Points on this clonotype: Its antigen is not identified.

Germline CDR1 is SGDLS and CDR2 is YYNGEE. This CDR3 region has 14 residues. V was trimmed by 4 bases and J by 3 bases, leaving 13 bases between them. Every cDNA TCR molecule received its own unique molecular identifier. TCRdb re-derived calls from the 5' RACE reads in MiXCR, one entry per CDR3 protein. The sample carries roughly 82,000 distinct CDR3 sequences, roughly an eighth recorded once. This clonotype was obtained from a male donor with early-stage non-small cell lung cancer. The source was PBMCs, collected at surgery. The J gene is TRBJ2-5, the V gene TRBV9; D possibly corresponds to TRBD1 (6 bases). CDR3 in DNA: TGTGCCAGCAGCCCTCGGACAGCTGAAGAGACCCAGTACTTC. It is translated as CASSPRTAEETQYF. Looking up the rest from reference TRBV9 and TRBJ2-5 gives the full variable domain: DSGVTQTPKHLITATGQRVTLRCSPRSGDLSVYWYQQSLDQGLQFLIQYYNGEERAKGNILERFSAQQFPDLHSELNLSSLELGDSALYFCASSPRTAEETQYFGPGTRLLVL.